A single TCR beta chain is shown here with its context. This sample was taken from a study of blood T cell repertoires in COVID-19. At the level of the study: Acute-phase and convalescent COVID-19 samples originated in the United States, Italy and Spain. Sample material is recorded as cDNA or gDNA derived from T cells, B-cell-depleted T cells, or PBMCs.

Methods used by the authors: The authors estimated nucleated cell counts from reference gene primer amplification. Only in-frame clones appear in the TCRdb table, and some are missing; sequencing was by immunoSEQ multiplex PCR. V and J calls and clone size are those listed in that table; D and trimming were worked out from the DNA. This table holds 80,000 or so clones, roughly 85% found once. Seattle patients were enrolled while actively infected and followed longitudinally. The TCR was taken from a man aged 45 to 65 with COVID-19, enrolled during active disease. The sequenced material came from peripheral blood.

The CDR3 DNA reads as TGTGCCAGCAGCCCTAGGGGGGGGGATCAGCCCCAGCATTTT. This gives the protein CASSPRGGDQPQHF. The chain couples TRBV6-2 or TRBV6-3 to TRBJ1-5; TRBD1 is a possible D gene (6 bases). CDR3 length equals 14 residues. Germline CDR1 reads MNHEY; CDR2 reads SVGEGT. The V and J ends lost 6 bases and 5 bases respectively, with 14 bases between them.